This TCR beta chain was recovered during a study of cytomegalovirus exposure and HLA in healthy donors. Germline CDR1 SNHLY, CDR2 FYNNEI. The CDR3 extends over 17 amino acids. Overall study results and limits: Earlier analysis looked at TCR beta V segments, and most were productive about 87% or about 30% of the time.

About this clone itself: Its antigen is undetermined. Relative to the germline gene, one junction end is altered; a read error may explain this.

The PCR contained 60 Vbeta and 13 Jbeta primers. Measured with immunoSEQ multiplex PCR; TCRdb has only the in-frame clones, and not every one. This sample has some 120,000 clones, with roughly three quarters found just once. Sequenced sample: PBMCs. The sequence came from a young woman in good health and CMV-seropositive. The chain employs TRBV2 and TRBJ2-1, with 14 bases identical to TRBD2. Here the CDR3 reads CVSSEPSGTSGSNEQFF. The DNA for the CDR3 is TGTGTCAGCAGCGAACCTTCCGGGACTAGCGGGAGCAATGAGCAGTTCTTC.